One sample yielded the 9 T cell receptor beta chains listed below, sequenced in a study of blood T cell repertoires in COVID-19. Some clones are missing from TCRdb's copy, which holds only in-frame ones; the method was immunoSEQ multiplex PCR. The data hold about 250,000 clones, with 70% to 90% observed a single time. Source material: PBMCs or T cells enriched from blood (not recorded which). These receptors originate from a woman in her 50s with acute COVID-19.

J is TRBJ1-1 and V is TRBV18; possible D gene TRBD1, 5 bases. The CDR3 runs 15 residues. The V gene lost 0 bases and the J gene lost 5 bases, with 13 bases spanning the gap. Germline V CDR1 and CDR2: KGHSH, LQKENI. The CDR3 bases are TGTGCCAGCTCACCACCCACAGCTAGGGGAACTGAAGCTTTCTTT. This translates into CASSPPTARGTEAFF.

V gene TRBV7-9 combines with J gene TRBJ1-2; D gene ambiguous. V was clipped by 5 bases and J by 4 bases, with 14 bases between them. Per the germline V gene, CDR1 is SEHNR and CDR2 is FQNEAQ (reference sequence). There are 14 residues in the CDR3. The CDR3 DNA reads TGTGCCAGCAGCCCAAGAGGTCTTTTCTATGGCTACACCTTC. As protein: CASSPRGLFYGYTF. The full variable domain, its missing parts supplied by reference TRBV7-9 and TRBJ1-2, is DTGVSQNPRHKITKRGQNVTFRCDPISEHNRLYWYRQTLGQGPEFLTYFQNEAQLEKSRLLSDRFSAERPKGSFSTLEIQRTEQGDSAMYLCASSPRGLFYGYTFGSGTRLTVV.

This sequence joins TRBV30 and TRBJ1-6; 10 bases are shared with TRBD1. J was trimmed by 7 bases and V by 0 bases; bases with no gene match: 3. The germline CDR1 and CDR2 sequences are GTSNPN and SVGIG (reference sequence). This CDR3 spans 15 amino acids. The CDR3 here is CAWSVQDRGNSPLHF. The CDR3 coding sequence is TGTGCCTGGAGTGTACAGGACAGGGGGAATTCACCCCTCCACTTT.

V is TRBV7-6 and J is TRBJ1-5, with D perhaps TRBD1 (6 bases). Trimming removed 5 bases from V and 5 bases from J, with 16 bases in between. This CDR3 is 15 amino acids long. Per the germline V gene, CDR1 is SGHVS and CDR2 is FNYEAQ. The CDR3 sequence: CASSPSTGTYQPQHF. The CDR3, as DNA: TGTGCCAGCAGCCCATCGACAGGAACGTATCAGCCCCAGCATTTT.

The chain employs TRBV19 and TRBJ1-2, with D tentatively TRBD1 (5 bases). The V gene lost 1 base and the J gene lost 10 bases, with 10 bases spanning the gap. Germline loops: CDR1 LNHDA, CDR2 SQIVND (reference sequence). There are 12 residues in the CDR3. The CDR3 protein is CASSIVQGAYTF. In DNA, the CDR3 is TGTGCCAGTAGTATAGTCCAGGGTGCCTACACCTTC.

The chain carries TRBV13 and TRBJ1-1; TRBD1 agrees at 9 bases. This CDR3 is 16 amino acids long. CDR1 and CDR2 from the germline V gene are PRHDT and FYEKMQ (reference sequence). The V segment lost 5 bases and the J segment 2 bases; nucleotides outside the gene matches: 9. CDR3 bases: TGTGCCAGCAGCCAGGAACAGGGGGCATTCAACACTGAAGCTTTCTTT. Translation: CASSQEQGAFNTEAFF.

The V and J genes are TRBV30 and TRBJ1-1; D ambiguous. Germline assignment: CDR1 GTSNPN and CDR2 SVGIG (reference sequence). CDR3 size: 12 residues. V dropped 3 bases and J dropped 4 bases, with 9 bases sitting between them. CDR3 region: CAWSPGFTEAFF. Written as DNA, the CDR3 is TGTGCCTGGAGCCCCGGGTTCACTGAAGCTTTCTTT.

The J gene is TRBJ1-6, the V gene TRBV30; TRBD1 might be the D (6 bases). The V gene's germline CDR1 is GTSNPN and CDR2 SVGIG (reference sequence). Trimming left V 6 bases short and J 2 bases short, with 14 bases between. This CDR3 is 15 amino acids long. The CDR3 protein is CACHRDITYNSPLHF. CDR3 sequence (DNA): TGTGCCTGCCACAGGGATATCACCTATAATTCACCCCTCCACTTT.

The V gene is TRBV18, the J gene TRBJ1-4; D may be TRBD1 (5 bases). This CDR3 contains 13 residues. From germline, CDR1 is KGHSH and CDR2 LQKENI. The V end lost 5 bases, the J end lost 7 bases, and 11 bases lay between the germline ends. CDR3 nucleotides: TGTGCCAGCTCAAGGGGCAAACCTGAAAAACTGTTTTTT. Translation gives CASSRGKPEKLFF.